This TCR beta chain was documented in a study of T cell clonality in common variable immunodeficiency. The repertoire was sequenced with immunoSEQ multiplex PCR; TCRdb's copy has only in-frame clones and lacks some. This sample carries about 42,000 clones, none of them present only once. Points from the study as a whole: CVID patient heterogeneity limited repertoire-clinical complication correlations. Common variable immunodeficiency TCR beta sequences reportedly had fewer deletions and N-nucleotide insertions.

This clone occurred many times. The antigen remains unidentified. The junction departs from germline at one end; a sequencing error may be responsible. The missing CDR3 end, 3 residues past where the read stops, is filled in from the germline J gene. Blood samples were heparinized, about 4.5 to 9 ml per donor. The CDR3 extends over 13 amino acids. CDR1 and CDR2 from the germline V gene are SSHAT and FNYEAQ (reference sequence). This chain uses TRBV7-7 with TRBJ2-2, with D possibly matching TRBD1 (5 bases). Sequenced: peripheral blood mononuclear cells. This sequence was found in a person aged 18-69 years in good health. The CDR3 here is CASSLRGTGELFF. The part of the CDR3 DNA that was read is TGTGCTAGCAGCTTAAGGGGCACCGGGGAG.